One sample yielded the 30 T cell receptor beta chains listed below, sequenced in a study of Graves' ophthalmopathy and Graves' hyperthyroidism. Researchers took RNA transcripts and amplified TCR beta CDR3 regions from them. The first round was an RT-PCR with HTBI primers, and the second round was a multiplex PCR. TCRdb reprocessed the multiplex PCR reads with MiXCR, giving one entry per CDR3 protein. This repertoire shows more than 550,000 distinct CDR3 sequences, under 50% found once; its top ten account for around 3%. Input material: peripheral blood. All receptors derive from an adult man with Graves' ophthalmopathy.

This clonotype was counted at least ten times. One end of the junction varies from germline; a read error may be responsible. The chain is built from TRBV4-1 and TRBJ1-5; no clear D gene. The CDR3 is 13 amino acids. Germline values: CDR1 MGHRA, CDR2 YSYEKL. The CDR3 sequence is CASSQGGRQPQHF. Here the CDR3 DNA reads TGTGCCAGCAGCCAAGGAGGACGCCAGCCCCAGCATTTT.

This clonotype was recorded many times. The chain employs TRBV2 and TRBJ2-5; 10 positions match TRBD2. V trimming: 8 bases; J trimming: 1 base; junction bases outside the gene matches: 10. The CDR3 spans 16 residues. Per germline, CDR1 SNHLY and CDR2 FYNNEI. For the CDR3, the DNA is TGTGCCAGCGCAGCAAACAGACTAGCGGGCCAAGAGACCCAGTACTTC. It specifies CASAANRLAGQETQYF.

CDR3 nucleotides: TGTGCCAGCAGCCAAGAGCCCCAGGGGGCAGGGTACGAGCAGTACTTC. Its translation: CASSQEPQGAGYEQYF. The chain has TRBV4-2 and TRBJ2-7; 8 bases agree with TRBD1. The CDR3 contains 16 residues. Losses at the gene ends were 0 bases for V and 4 bases for J; bases not matched to a gene: 8. CDR1 is LGHNA, CDR2 YNFKEQ, per germline.

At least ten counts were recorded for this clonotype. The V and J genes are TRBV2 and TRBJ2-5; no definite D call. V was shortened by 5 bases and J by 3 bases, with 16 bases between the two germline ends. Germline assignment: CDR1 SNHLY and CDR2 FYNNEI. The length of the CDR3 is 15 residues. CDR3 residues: CASSNQQASKETQYF. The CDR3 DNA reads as TGTGCCAGCAGTAACCAGCAAGCCTCGAAAGAGACCCAGTACTTC.

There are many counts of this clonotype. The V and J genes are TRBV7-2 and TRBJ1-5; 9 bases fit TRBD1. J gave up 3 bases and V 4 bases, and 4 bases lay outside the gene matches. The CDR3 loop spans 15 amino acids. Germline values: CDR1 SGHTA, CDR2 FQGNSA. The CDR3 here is CASSSGQGPNQPQHF. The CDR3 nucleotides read TGTGCCAGCAGCTCGGGACAGGGCCCCAATCAGCCCCAGCATTTT.

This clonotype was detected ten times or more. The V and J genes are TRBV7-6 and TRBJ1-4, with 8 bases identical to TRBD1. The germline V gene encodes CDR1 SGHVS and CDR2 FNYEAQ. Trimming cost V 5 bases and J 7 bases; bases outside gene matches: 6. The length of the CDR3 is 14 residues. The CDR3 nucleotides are TGTGCCAGCAGCAGAGGACAGGGCGCTGAAAAACTGTTTTTT. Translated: CASSRGQGAEKLFF.

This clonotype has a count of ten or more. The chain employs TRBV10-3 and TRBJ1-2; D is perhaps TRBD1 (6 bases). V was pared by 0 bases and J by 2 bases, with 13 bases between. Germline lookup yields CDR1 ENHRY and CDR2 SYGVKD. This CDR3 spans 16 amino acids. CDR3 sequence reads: CAISESDRDTNYGYTF. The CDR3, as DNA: TGTGCCATCAGTGAGTCGGACCGGGACACGAACTATGGCTACACCTTC.

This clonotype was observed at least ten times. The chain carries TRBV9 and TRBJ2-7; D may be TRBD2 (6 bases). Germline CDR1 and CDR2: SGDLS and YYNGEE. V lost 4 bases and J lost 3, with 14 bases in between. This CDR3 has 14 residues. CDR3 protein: CASSYGSASYEQYF. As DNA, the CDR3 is TGTGCCAGCAGCTACGGGAGCGCTAGCTACGAGCAGTACTTC.

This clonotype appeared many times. CDR3: CATSRDVTEAFF. The CDR3 DNA is TGTGCCACCAGCAGAGATGTCACTGAAGCTTTCTTT. The chain uses TRBV15 and TRBJ1-1; D remains ambiguous. The CDR3 extends over 12 amino acids. Looked up from germline, CDR1 is LNHNV and CDR2 is YYDKDF (reference sequence). Trimming stripped 0 bases from V and 4 bases from J, with 3 bases between.

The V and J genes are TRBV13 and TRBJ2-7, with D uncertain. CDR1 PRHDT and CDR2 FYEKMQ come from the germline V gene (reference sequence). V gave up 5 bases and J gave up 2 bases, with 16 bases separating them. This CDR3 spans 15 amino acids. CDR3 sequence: CASSPRVLAAYEQYF. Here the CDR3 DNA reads TGTGCCAGCAGCCCCCGGGTATTGGCGGCCTACGAGCAGTACTTC.

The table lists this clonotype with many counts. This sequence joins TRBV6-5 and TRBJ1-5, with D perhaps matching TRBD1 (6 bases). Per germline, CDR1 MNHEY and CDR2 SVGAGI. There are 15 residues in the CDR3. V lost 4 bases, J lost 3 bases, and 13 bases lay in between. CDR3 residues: CASSSAGALNQPQHF. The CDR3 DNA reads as TGTGCCAGCAGTTCGGCGGGGGCCCTCAATCAGCCCCAGCATTTT.

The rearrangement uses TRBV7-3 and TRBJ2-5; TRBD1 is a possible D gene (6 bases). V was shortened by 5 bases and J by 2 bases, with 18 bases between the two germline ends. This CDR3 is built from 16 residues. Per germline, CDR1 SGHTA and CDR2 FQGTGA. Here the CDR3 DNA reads TGTGCCAGCAGCCAACAGGACAGAGTGGGGCAAGAGACCCAGTACTTC. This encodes CASSQQDRVGQETQYF.

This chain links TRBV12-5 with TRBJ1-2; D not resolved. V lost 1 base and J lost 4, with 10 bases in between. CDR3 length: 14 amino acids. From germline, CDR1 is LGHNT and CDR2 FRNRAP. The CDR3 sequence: CASGLGLDGYGYTF. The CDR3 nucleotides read TGTGCTAGTGGTTTGGGCCTCGACGGCTATGGCTACACCTTC. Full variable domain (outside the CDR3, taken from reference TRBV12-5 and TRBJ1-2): DARVTQTPRHKVTEMGQEVTMRCQPILGHNTVFWYRQTMMQGLELLAYFRNRAPLDDSGMPKDRFSAEMPDATLATLKIQPSEPRDSAVYFCASGLGLDGYGYTFGSGTRLTVV.

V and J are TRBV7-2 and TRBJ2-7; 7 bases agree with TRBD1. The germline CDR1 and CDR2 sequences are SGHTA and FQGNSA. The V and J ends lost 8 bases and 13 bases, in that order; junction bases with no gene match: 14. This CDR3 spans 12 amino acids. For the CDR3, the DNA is TGTGCCAGCTCACCGGGACAGACCCGTTTCTACTTC. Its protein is CASSPGQTRFYF.

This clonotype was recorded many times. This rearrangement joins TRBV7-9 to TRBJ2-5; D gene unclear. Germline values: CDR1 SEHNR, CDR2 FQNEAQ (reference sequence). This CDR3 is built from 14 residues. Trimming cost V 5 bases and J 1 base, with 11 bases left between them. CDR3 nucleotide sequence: TGTGCCAGCAGCGTGGGCCAGAGCCAAGAGACCCAGTACTTC. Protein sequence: CASSVGQSQETQYF.

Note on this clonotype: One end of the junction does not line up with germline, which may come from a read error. The chain's CDR3 is CSYLGHYGYTF. Here the CDR3 DNA reads TGCAGTTACTTGGGACACTACGGCTACACCTTC. V gene TRBV29-1 combines with J gene TRBJ1-2; D is possibly TRBD1 (6 bases). The CDR3 consists of 11 residues. Germline V gives CDR1 SQVTM, CDR2 ANQGSEA.

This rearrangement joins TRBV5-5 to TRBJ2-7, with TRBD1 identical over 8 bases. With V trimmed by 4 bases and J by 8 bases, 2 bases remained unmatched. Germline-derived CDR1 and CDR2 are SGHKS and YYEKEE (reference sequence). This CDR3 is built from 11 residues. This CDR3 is CASSRQGKQYF. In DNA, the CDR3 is TGTGCCAGCAGCCGACAGGGGAAGCAGTACTTC.

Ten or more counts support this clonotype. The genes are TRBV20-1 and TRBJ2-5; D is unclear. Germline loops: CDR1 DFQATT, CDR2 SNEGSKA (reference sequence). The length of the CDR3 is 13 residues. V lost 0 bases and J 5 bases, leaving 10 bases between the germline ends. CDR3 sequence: CSAREGLRETQYF. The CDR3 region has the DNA TGCAGTGCTAGAGAAGGTCTACGGGAGACCCAGTACTTC.

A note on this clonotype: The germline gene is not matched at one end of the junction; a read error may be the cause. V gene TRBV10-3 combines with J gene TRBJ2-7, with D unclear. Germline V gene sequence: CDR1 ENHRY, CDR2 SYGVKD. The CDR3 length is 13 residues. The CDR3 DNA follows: TGTGCCAGCAGTTACTCGAACACCGGCGAGCAGTACTTC. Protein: CASSYSNTGEQYF.

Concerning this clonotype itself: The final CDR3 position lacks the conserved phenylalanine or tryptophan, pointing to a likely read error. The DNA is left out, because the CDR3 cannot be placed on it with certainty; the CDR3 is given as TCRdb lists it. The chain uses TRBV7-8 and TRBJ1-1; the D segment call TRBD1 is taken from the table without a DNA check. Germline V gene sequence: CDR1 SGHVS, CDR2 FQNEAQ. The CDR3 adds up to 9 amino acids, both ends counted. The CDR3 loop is CASSSGAFI.

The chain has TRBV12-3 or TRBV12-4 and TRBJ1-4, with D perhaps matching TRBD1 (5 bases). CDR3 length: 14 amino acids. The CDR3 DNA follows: TGTGCTAGTGCACCCCCCGGGGGTAATGAAAAACTGTTTTTT. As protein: CASAPPGGNEKLFF.

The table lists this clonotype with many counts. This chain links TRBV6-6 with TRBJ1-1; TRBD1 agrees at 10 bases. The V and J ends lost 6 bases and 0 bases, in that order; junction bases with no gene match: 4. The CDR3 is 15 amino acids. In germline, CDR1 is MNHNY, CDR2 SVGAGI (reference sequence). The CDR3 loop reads CASRSGQGMNTEAFF. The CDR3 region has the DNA TGTGCCAGCAGATCGGGACAGGGGATGAACACTGAAGCTTTCTTT.

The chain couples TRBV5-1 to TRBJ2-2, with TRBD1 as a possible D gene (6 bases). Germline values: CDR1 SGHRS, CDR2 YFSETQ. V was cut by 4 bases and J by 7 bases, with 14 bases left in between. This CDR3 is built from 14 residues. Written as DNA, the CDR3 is TGCGCCAGCAGCCCTCGCAGGGGTAACGGGGAGCTGTTTTTT. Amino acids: CASSPRRGNGELFF.

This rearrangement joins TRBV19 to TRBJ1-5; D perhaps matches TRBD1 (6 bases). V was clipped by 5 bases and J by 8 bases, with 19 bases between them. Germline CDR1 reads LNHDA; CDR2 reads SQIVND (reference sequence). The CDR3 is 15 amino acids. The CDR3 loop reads CASSPQAGGYEPQHF. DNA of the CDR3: TGTGCCAGTAGTCCTCAAGCCGGGGGCTATGAGCCCCAGCATTTT. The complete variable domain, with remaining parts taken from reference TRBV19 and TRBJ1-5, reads DGGITQSPKYLFRKEGQNVTLSCEQNLNHDAMYWYRQDPGQGLRLIYYSQIVNDFQKGDIAEGYSVSREKKESFPLTVTSAQKNPTAFYLCASSPQAGGYEPQHFGDGTRLSIL.

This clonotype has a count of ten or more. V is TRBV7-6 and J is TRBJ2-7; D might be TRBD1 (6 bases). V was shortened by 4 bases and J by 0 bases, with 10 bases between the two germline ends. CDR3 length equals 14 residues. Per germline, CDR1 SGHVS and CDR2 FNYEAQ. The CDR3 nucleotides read TGTGCCAGCAGCTCGGTACAGGGCTCCTACGAGCAGTACTTC. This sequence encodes CASSSVQGSYEQYF.

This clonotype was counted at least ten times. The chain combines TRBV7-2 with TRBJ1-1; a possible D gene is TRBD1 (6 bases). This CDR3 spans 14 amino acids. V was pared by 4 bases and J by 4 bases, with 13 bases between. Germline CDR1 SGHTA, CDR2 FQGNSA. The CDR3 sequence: CASSSQGLATEAFF. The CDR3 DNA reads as TGTGCCAGCAGCTCCCAGGGGTTGGCCACTGAAGCTTTCTTT.

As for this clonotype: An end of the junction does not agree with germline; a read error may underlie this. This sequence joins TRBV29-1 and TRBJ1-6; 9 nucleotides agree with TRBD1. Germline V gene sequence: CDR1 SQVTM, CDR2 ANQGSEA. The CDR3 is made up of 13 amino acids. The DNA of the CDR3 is TGCAGCGTTCCCTGGGACAGGGATTCACCCCCCCACTTT. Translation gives CSVPWDRDSPPHF.

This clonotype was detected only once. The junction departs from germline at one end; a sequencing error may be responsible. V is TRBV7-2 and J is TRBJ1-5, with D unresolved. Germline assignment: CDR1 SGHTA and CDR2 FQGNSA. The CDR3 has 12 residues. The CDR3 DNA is TGTGCCGGCAGCTTAGGGAATCAGCCCCAGCATTTT. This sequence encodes CAGSLGNQPQHF.

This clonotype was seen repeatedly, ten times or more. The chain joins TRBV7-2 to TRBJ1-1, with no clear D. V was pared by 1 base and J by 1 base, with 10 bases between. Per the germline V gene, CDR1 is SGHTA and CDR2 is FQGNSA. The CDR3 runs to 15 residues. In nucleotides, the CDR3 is TGTGCCAGCAGCTTAGGATGGGGTGCGAACACTGAAGCTTTCTTT. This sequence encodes CASSLGWGANTEAFF.

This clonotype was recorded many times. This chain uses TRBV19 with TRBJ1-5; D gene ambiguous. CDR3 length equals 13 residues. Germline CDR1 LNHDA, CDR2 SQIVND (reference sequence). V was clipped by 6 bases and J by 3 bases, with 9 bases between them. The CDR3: CASRWGNNQPQHF. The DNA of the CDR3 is TGTGCCAGTAGGTGGGGAAACAATCAGCCCCAGCATTTT. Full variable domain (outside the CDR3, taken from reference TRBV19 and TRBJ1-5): DGGITQSPKYLFRKEGQNVTLSCEQNLNHDAMYWYRQDPGQGLRLIYYSQIVNDFQKGDIAEGYSVSREKKESFPLTVTSAQKNPTAFYLCASRWGNNQPQHFGDGTRLSIL.